The 17 T cell receptor beta chains given below trace back to one sample, sequenced in a study of naive and memory T cell subsets. Ligated cDNA underwent four rounds of PCR with nested alpha and beta constant region primers and SP2. MiXCR, applied by TCRdb to the 5' RACE reads, yields one record per CDR3 protein. Of tens of thousands of distinct CDR3 sequences in the sample, 7.2% are singletons; the top ten hold more than 9.5%. A UMI-containing oligonucleotide was joined by 3' ligation to the TCR cDNA template. The source is a male donor in good health.

This clonotype occurred once. This may arise from a read error, as a much more abundant clone is one base away. The rearrangement joins TRBV20-1 to TRBJ2-3, with 10 positions matching TRBD1. CDR1 DFQATT and CDR2 SNEGSKA come from the germline V gene (reference sequence). The CDR3 sequence is 17 residues long. The ends lost 4 bases at V and 4 bases at J; junction bases unmatched: 14. Here the CDR3 DNA reads TGCAGTGCTACAAGCTATTACGGACAGGGGGAAGCAGATACGCAGTATTTT. Amino acid sequence: CSATSYYGQGEADTQYF.

In this sample, this clonotype turned up many times. The V call is TRBV20-1, the J call TRBJ2-3; 7 bases line up with TRBD1. There are 14 residues in the CDR3. The V gene end was trimmed by 1 base and the J gene end by 2 bases; junction bases not matched to a gene: 3. The germline gives CDR1 DFQATT, CDR2 SNEGSKA (reference sequence). CDR3 DNA sequence: TGCAGTGCTAGAGTGGGACAGAACACAGATACGCAGTATTTT. Its protein product is CSARVGQNTDTQYF.

This clonotype was seen more than once but under ten times. The chain recombines TRBV5-4 with TRBJ1-5, with 7 bases matching TRBD1. CDR3 length equals 15 residues. The V and J ends lost 0 bases and 2 bases, in that order; junction bases with no gene match: 2. Germline lookup yields CDR1 SGHNT and CDR2 YYREEE (reference sequence). In DNA form, the CDR3 reads TGTGCCAGCAGCTTGGACGGGACAGGCAATCAGCCCCAGCATTTT. This sequence encodes CASSLDGTGNQPQHF.

The chain carries TRBV12-2 and TRBJ2-7; the table's D call of TRBD1 was not tested on the DNA. TRBV12-2 is flagged as a pseudogene. CDR3 size: 15 residues. CDR3 sequence: CASRLPGRRPGEQYF. CDR3 DNA: TGTGCAAGTCGCTTGCCGGGGCGGCGCCCCGGGGAGCAGTACTTC.

This clonotype has more than one count but fewer than ten. This chain joins TRBV4-1 and TRBJ2-3, with D perhaps TRBD2 (5 bases). Trimming left V 0 bases short and J 2 bases short, with 9 bases between. Per germline, CDR1 MGHRA and CDR2 YSYEKL. The CDR3 is 15 amino acids. The CDR3, as DNA: TGCGCCAGCAGCCAAGACGGACGGGACACAGATACGCAGTATTTT. This sequence encodes CASSQDGRDTDTQYF.

V usage is TRBV9 and J usage is TRBJ1-2; maybe TRBD1 (5 bases). The CDR3 loop spans 13 amino acids. CDR1 and CDR2 from the germline V gene are SGDLS and YYNGEE. The ends were cut back, 3 bases at V and 3 bases at J, with 9 bases in the middle. The CDR3 coding sequence is TGTGCCAGCAGCGGGGACCGCTACTATGGCTACACCTTC. Its translation is CASSGDRYYGYTF. The complete variable domain, with remaining parts taken from reference TRBV9 and TRBJ1-2, reads DSGVTQTPKHLITATGQRVTLRCSPRSGDLSVYWYQQSLDQGLQFLIQYYNGEERAKGNILERFSAQQFPDLHSELNLSSLELGDSALYFCASSGDRYYGYTFGSGTRLTVV.

The chain carries TRBV15 and TRBJ2-7, with 12 bases that match TRBD2. CDR3 length equals 16 residues. Germline V CDR1 and CDR2: LNHNV, YYDKDF (reference sequence). V lost 5 bases to trimming and J lost 0 bases; unmatched junction nucleotides: 5. The CDR3 DNA sequence: TGTGCCACCAGCGGTCTAGCGGGAGGGTTCTCCTACGAGCAGTACTTC. Its protein is CATSGLAGGFSYEQYF.

This clonotype was found many times. The chain has TRBV6-1 and TRBJ1-2, with D unresolved. Germline V gene sequence: CDR1 MNHNS, CDR2 SASEGT. CDR3 size: 12 residues. V gave up 0 bases and J gave up 5 bases, with 4 bases separating them. The CDR3, as DNA: TGTGCCAGCAGTGAAGCCTGGTATGGCTACACCTTC. Amino acids: CASSEAWYGYTF.

This clonotype was recorded many times. The chain carries TRBV30 and TRBJ1-5, with D possibly TRBD1 on 6 matching bases. The V gene's germline CDR1 is GTSNPN and CDR2 SVGIG (reference sequence). This CDR3 spans 13 amino acids. Trimming took off 0 bases at V and 6 bases at J, with 9 bases between the two ends. The CDR3 protein is CAWSVQGSQPQHF. CDR3 sequence (DNA): TGTGCCTGGAGTGTCCAGGGGAGTCAGCCCCAGCATTTT.

This clonotype was observed at least ten times. Written as DNA, the CDR3 is TGCGCCAGCTCCCGGACAGCGGACCAATACGAGCAGTACTTC. It specifies CASSRTADQYEQYF. This chain uses TRBV10-1 with TRBJ2-7; D might be TRBD1 (6 bases). The germline V gene has CDR1 WNHNN and CDR2 SYGVQD (reference sequence). CDR3 length: 14 amino acids. V was trimmed by 8 bases and J by 4 bases, leaving 18 bases between them.

This clonotype has only a few counts. This chain uses TRBV3-1 with TRBJ2-7; no clear D. Trimming took 0 bases from V and 2 from J, leaving 5 bases between them. CDR3 length equals 13 residues. Germline CDR1 is LGHDT and CDR2 is YNNKEL (reference sequence). Here the CDR3 reads CASSQDLAYEQYF. The CDR3 bases are TGTGCCAGCAGCCAAGATTTGGCCTACGAGCAGTACTTC.

The rearrangement links TRBV6-2 or TRBV6-3 to TRBJ2-3, with a tentative D call TRBD2 (5 bases). With 7 bases removed from V and 6 bases from J, the gap between germline ends came to 23 bases. The CDR3 totals 16 residues. The germline CDR1 and CDR2 sequences are MNHEY and SVGEGT. DNA for the CDR3: TGTGCCAGCACCCCGGTCGGACTGGTTACTGAGGATACGCAGTATTTT. This translates into CASTPVGLVTEDTQYF.

The chain combines TRBV27 with TRBJ2-7, with 7 bases fitting TRBD2. Per germline, CDR1 MNHEY and CDR2 SMNVEV (reference sequence). The CDR3 is 16 amino acids. V was clipped by 4 bases and J by 4 bases; unmatched bases: 13. The CDR3 is CASSSGPWSGGYEQYF. The CDR3 coding sequence is TGTGCCAGCAGTTCCGGGCCCTGGTCGGGGGGATACGAGCAGTACTTC.

The V gene is TRBV29-1, the J gene TRBJ2-5; TRBD2 might be the D (6 bases). CDR3 size: 15 residues. V was cut by 2 bases and J by 4 bases, with 17 bases left in between. Germline CDR1 is SQVTM and CDR2 is ANQGSEA. The CDR3 spells CSVESRREVRETQYF. The CDR3 DNA reads TGCAGCGTTGAATCCCGGCGGGAAGTTAGAGAGACCCAGTACTTC.

This clonotype has a count of ten or more. The V call is TRBV29-1, the J call TRBJ1-2; no clear D. The CDR3 contains 12 residues. Germline CDR1 SQVTM, CDR2 ANQGSEA. V was clipped by 3 bases and J by 2 bases, with 7 bases between them. The CDR3 sequence: CSVEPGNYGYTF. The CDR3 bases are TGCAGCGTTGAGCCGGGGAACTATGGCTACACCTTC. Filled out from reference TRBV29-1 and TRBJ1-2, the complete variable domain reads SAVISQKPSRDICQRGTSLTIQCQVDSQVTMMFWYRQQPGQSLTLIATANQGSEATYESGFVIDKFPISRPNLTFSTLTVSNMSPEDSSIYLCSVEPGNYGYTFGSGTRLTVV.

This clonotype has ten or more counts. V gene TRBV11-2 combines with J gene TRBJ2-3; TRBD1 agrees at 9 bases. This CDR3 has 15 residues. CDR1 and CDR2 (germline): SGHAT, FQNNGV. V shed 4 bases and J 7 bases; nucleotides not matched to a gene: 9. CDR3 amino acids: CASSSWDRESHTQYF. The CDR3 DNA reads as TGTGCCAGCAGCTCCTGGGACAGGGAGTCCCATACGCAGTATTTT.

There are many counts of this clonotype. The chain recombines TRBV6-5 with TRBJ2-5; perhaps TRBD1 as D (5 bases). This CDR3 has 15 residues. V was pared by 2 bases and J by 3 bases, with 13 bases between. Germline V gene lookup returns CDR1 MNHEY and CDR2 SVGAGI. This CDR3 is CASSYHFDSEETQYF. The CDR3 bases are TGTGCCAGCAGTTACCACTTCGACAGCGAAGAGACCCAGTACTTC.